This T cell receptor (beta chain) was documented in a study of cytomegalovirus exposure and HLA in healthy donors (dated by TCRdb to about 2017). General notes on the study: An earlier analysis of approximately 640 of the donors reported about 250 Gb of sequence data and some 120 million unique TCR beta sequences from some 180 million T cells. Typing coverage varied by locus: roughly 620-640 donors for A, B, C, DRB1 and DQB1; around 560 for DQA1; 606 for DPA1; more than 450 for DPB1. The study profiled the T cell repertoires of some 610 subjects by immunosequencing and related them to cytomegalovirus serostatus. Of the 350 to 450 genotyped donors, around 81% fell in the genetic ancestry cluster associated with self-reported Caucasian donors. Every discovery cohort repertoire had been produced on one sequencing platform. In an earlier analysis of 587 of the donors, high-throughput TCR beta sequencing was used to judge whether each TCR beta V gene segment behaved as functional or pseudogenic. To study patterns of TCR occurrence, a later analysis re-analyzed previously published TCR beta repertoires from just over 650 donors and added high-resolution HLA genotyping. Because of strong linkage in the cohort, roughly five DR-DQ haplotypes were treated as single units for association and clustering. The study combined high-throughput TCR immunosequencing, statistical association of individual TCRs with disease status, and machine learning to predict cytomegalovirus infection status. An early release that covered about 600 HLA-typed donors contained approximately 300 gigabases of sequencing data and tens of millions of unique TCR sequences. Donor age, sex, ethnicity and CMV serostatus were collected together with the repertoire data. Along with the roughly 700-subject first cohort, a separate validation cohort of over a hundred different subjects was used. In a later genetic analysis, genome-wide SNP genotypes for about three fifths of the roughly 670 donors were used, and that subset was treated as a discovery cohort. The study aimed to test whether cataloging public T cell receptors could reveal signatures of past pathogen exposure. Among roughly 370 genotyped donors of the cohort, an average of around 240,000 unique TCR beta nucleotide sequences were sequenced per donor, about a sixth of them non-productive. In the later analysis, no new phenotypic data were used to find candidate immune exposures; instead, reliance was placed on TCR beta sequences and their occurrence across donors. HLA typing included class I and class II loci at four-digit resolution.

The library came from the immunoSEQ multiplex PCR assay. For the multiplex PCR, a mixture combining 60 forward primers for TCR Vbeta segments and 13 reverse primers for TCR Jbeta segments was used. A multiplex PCR assay on genomic DNA amplified the CDR3 region of rearranged TCR beta genes. The amplified TCR beta libraries were sequenced on the Illumina HiSeq System as 87-base-pair reads. In the paper's pipeline: Across the 670 or so repertoires, a later analysis counted tens of millions of unique TCR beta chains, some 11 million of which were shared by at least two donors. A nearest-neighbor algorithm error-corrected the raw reads and collapsed the reads into unique sequences, merging closely related sequences to remove PCR and sequencing errors. V, D and J gene segments were assigned by aligning CDR3 sequences to IMGT reference sequences. For a sequence to be retained, a match of at least six nucleotides to both a V gene segment and a J gene segment was required. Rearrangements were classified as productive when the CDR3 lacked stop codons and remained in frame with V and J, and all other rearrangements were classified as non-productive. CDR3 was defined by IMGT convention, running from the second conserved V-encoded cysteine to the conserved J-encoded phenylalanine. In an earlier analysis of more than 550 of the donors, sequences lacking an unambiguous match to a single V gene segment were excluded. In an earlier analysis of several hundred of the donors, V segments were called functional above 56.7% productive rearrangements and were called segregating when the between-donor standard deviation exceeded 5%. A statistical classification framework was developed to diagnose cytomegalovirus status using the catalog of TCR beta chain sequences. In a later analysis, V and J genes were assigned by comparing TCR nucleotide sequences against IMGT/GENE-DB human TR gene sequences. Using the TCRdist pipeline, a later analysis assigned CDR3 sequences along with most-parsimonious VDJ recombination scenarios. In a later analysis, each TCR beta chain was defined by its CDR3 amino acid sequence together with its V-gene family, and reads without a unique V-gene family were excluded. As a way to deal with suspected cross-contamination and a sequencing artifact, a later analysis dropped 450 to 600 nucleotide sequences that were highly shared and had low generation probability. In a later analysis, a clonal expansion index was calculated for each public chain from normalized within-repertoire ranks of inferred template counts. Generation probabilities in a later analysis came from a VDJ recombination model fitted to out-of-frame rearrangements, and those results were checked against IGoR. A later analysis scored TCR-TCR, TCR-HLA and TCR-CMV co-occurrence with hypergeometric tests, applying a repertoire-size bias correction to TCR pairs. In a later analysis, false discovery rates were estimated by permuting HLA or CMV assignments 20 times. In a later analysis, co-occurring TCRs were grouped with DBSCAN, and TCRdist sequence similarity was added when clustering was performed within HLA-allele-positive subsets. Repertoires with fewer than 30,000 or more than 120,000 public chains, plus five repertoires with anomalous nucleotide sharing, were excluded from co-occurrence clustering. TCRdb re-hosts the immuneACCESS table, in-frame sequences only. Its copies lack some clones; in the studies checked, an unresolved V gene accounts for under half of them, and the cause for the rest is not known. The V and J calls and clone size are taken from that table; D and trimming were inferred from the DNA. The sample table lists about 200,000 clones, around four fifths of them with a count of one. Roughly 1.7% of the sample goes to the ten largest clones.

Trimming accounts for 0 bases at V and 6 bases at J, while the number of junction bases matched to no gene is 9. Taken from the germline V gene, the CDR1 and CDR2 loops are SGDLS and YYNGEE. The CDR3, cysteine through phenylalanine, is 16 amino acids long. The sequence is cut down to CDR3 DNA, 48 bases in frame from base 1. The cohort consisted of 666 healthy bone marrow donors. At the time of sampling, all cohort members were nominally healthy, though unrecorded immune exposures were likely present. The donor tested CMV seropositive and was one of the 289 seropositive cohort members. A peripheral blood sample was provided by each donor, and peripheral blood mononuclear cells were used for TCR beta sequencing. The Qiagen DNeasy Blood Extraction Kit was used to extract genomic DNA from the blood cell samples. This clone was counted between two and nine times. Its antigen is not yet known. The sample holds no much larger clone one base away, and base qualities are not on file.

General findings and caveats noted by the study authors: CMV serostatus was the only immune exposure information available for the cohort. According to a later analysis, most CMV-associated TCR beta chains appeared to be HLA-restricted, and the HLA associations seemed to be driven largely by CMV exposure. Correlated functional status among segregating V segments might reflect linkage disequilibrium, but an unknown experimental factor could not be ruled out. A few of the identified cytomegalovirus-associated TCR beta chains were confirmed in vitro to be specific for cytomegalovirus antigens. A later genetic analysis associated a missense DCLRE1C variant with V-gene and J-gene trimming of TCR beta chains, and an independent cohort replicated the association. An earlier analysis of around 600 of the donors showed that most TCR beta V segments appeared in productive rearrangements either about 87% or about 30% of the time, which broadly matched IMGT annotations. A cluster of highly shared sequence variants was judged likely to represent a technical artifact of the sequencing pipeline. Because counts were too low, about 15 rarely observed V segments, including chromosome 9 orphons, were left out of the earlier analysis of about 500 of the donors. The authors suggested that the approach could potentially be generalized to other disease states and immunological phenotypes. A further reported finding was that TCR beta sequences accurately predicted the HLA-A and HLA-B alleles for most subjects in the first cohort. A later analysis found that TCR association rates varied across HLA loci, with DRB1 alleles showing the most associated TCRs and HLA-C alleles the fewest. Several of the top co-occurrence clusters appeared to be linked to parvovirus B19, influenza, CMV and Epstein-Barr virus, according to a later analysis. In a later analysis, 16,951 TCR beta sequences were associated with specific HLA alleles at a false discovery rate of 0.05. Presence/absence analyses assumed roughly uniform sequencing depth across donors, an assumption that may not hold. This cohort had only TCR beta chains sequenced, and the lack of alpha or paired-chain data limited which features could be detected. A later genetic analysis reported fewer N-insertions in productive TCRs among donors in an Asian-associated ancestry cluster than the roughly 700-donor mean. The classifier was reported to diagnose cytomegalovirus status with high specificity and sensitivity in both the original and validation cohorts. A total of some 180 TCR beta chains were listed by the study as associated with cytomegalovirus. The 87-base-pair reads could not distinguish some IMGT-functional V segments, including TRBV6-2 and TRBV6-3, so those segments were excluded. While some public TCRs were present in many individuals, most TCR sequences turned up only very rarely across donors. Compared with equally common non-associated chains, HLA-associated TCR beta chains in a later analysis were more clonally expanded and had lower generation probabilities. When HLA alleles, especially DR and DQ, strongly co-occurred, TCR associations were difficult to assign to individual alleles. Because HLA typing was unavailable for some donors at each locus, only the typed subset was used in association tests.

The V and J genes are TRBV9 and TRBJ2-1; 7 bases in the middle match TRBD2. The clonotype was recovered from a man in his forties or fifties in good health and CMV-seropositive. Specimen: PBMCs. The CDR3 amino acid sequence is: CASSVAPPREGNEQFF. The DNA reads TGTGCCAGCAGCGTAGCCCCACCGAGGGAGGGCAATGAGCAGTTCTTC.